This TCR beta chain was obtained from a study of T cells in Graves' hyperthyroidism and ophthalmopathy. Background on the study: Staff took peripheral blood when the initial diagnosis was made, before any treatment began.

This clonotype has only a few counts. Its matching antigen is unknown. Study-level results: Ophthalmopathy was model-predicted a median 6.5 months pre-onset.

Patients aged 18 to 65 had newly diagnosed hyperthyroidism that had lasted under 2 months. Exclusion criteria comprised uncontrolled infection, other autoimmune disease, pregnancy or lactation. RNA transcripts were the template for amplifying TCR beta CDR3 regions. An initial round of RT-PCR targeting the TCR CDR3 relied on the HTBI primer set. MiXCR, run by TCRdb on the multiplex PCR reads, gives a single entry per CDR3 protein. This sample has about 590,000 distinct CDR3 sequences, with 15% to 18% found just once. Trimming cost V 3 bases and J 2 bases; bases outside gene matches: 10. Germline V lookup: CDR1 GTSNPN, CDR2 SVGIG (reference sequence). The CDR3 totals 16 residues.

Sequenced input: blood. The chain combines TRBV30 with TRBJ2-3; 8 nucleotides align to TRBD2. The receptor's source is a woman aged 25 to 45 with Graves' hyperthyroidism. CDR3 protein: CAWRGLAGVSTDTQYF. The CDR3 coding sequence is TGTGCCTGGAGGGGCCTAGCGGGTGTATCCACAGATACGCAGTATTTT.